This note documents a single TCR beta chain sequence. Its antigen is currently unknown. The data belong to a study of vaccination and CD4 T cells after COVID-19. General study findings and limits: Convalescent patients saw a median roughly 90% of their reactive clones show up only after vaccination.

Treatment defined: approximately nine-day PBMC culture with coronavirus spike peptide pools or control peptides (ViraFEST assay). An Oncomine TCR Beta short-read assay was used to sequence the DNA from cultured CD4+ T cells. Using its own MiXCR run on the PCR reads, TCRdb lists one record per CDR3 protein. The sample gives approximately 9,000 distinct CDR3 sequences, 66% of which show up once; approximately 26% is in the top ten. V was pared by 0 bases and J by 6 bases, with 11 bases between. The CDR3 loop spans 14 amino acids. Germline V lookup: CDR1 SGHRS, CDR2 YFSETQ. Sequenced sample: CD4+ T cells from blood, cultured in vitro. The receptor's source is a human donor who had recovered from COVID-19. The rearrangement uses TRBV5-1 and TRBJ2-3; weak D call: TRBD2 (5 bases). The CDR3 DNA reads TGCGCCAGCAGCTTGGCCCTGCGGGCGGATACGCAGTATTTT. Protein product: CASSLALRADTQYF.